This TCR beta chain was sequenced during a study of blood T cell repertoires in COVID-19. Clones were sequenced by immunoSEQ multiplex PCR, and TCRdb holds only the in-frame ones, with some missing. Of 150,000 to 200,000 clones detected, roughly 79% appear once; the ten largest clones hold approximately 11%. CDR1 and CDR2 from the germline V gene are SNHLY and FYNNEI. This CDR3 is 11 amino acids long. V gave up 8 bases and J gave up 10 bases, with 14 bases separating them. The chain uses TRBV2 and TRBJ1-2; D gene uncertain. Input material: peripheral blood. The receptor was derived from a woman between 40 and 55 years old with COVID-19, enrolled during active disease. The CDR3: CASSQSVAYTF. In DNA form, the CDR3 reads TGTGCCAGCTCTCAGTCAGTTGCCTACACCTTC.